These 26 T cell receptor beta chains were sequenced from one sample in a study of neurological immune-mediated disorders. Each CDR3 protein gets one entry after TCRdb re-called the 5' RACE reads with MiXCR. The sample lists about 58,000 distinct CDR3 sequences, 3% to 4% occurring once. The sample comprised PBMCs. The source is a woman in her sixties or seventies with multiple sclerosis.

This clonotype has at least ten counts. This sequence joins TRBV11-2 and TRBJ1-6; D unclear. V lost 5 bases, J lost 14 bases, and 16 bases lay in between. The CDR3 is 13 residues long. Germline V gives CDR1 SGHAT, CDR2 FQNNGV. CDR3 sequence: CASSTRTDRALHF. The CDR3 nucleotides are TGTGCCAGCAGCACTCGGACCGACCGGGCCCTCCACTTT.

The sample holds a few counts of this clonotype. A read error is possible here, since a much larger clone lies one base away. The chain recombines TRBV18 with TRBJ2-2; D tentatively fits TRBD1 or TRBD2 (5 bases each). This CDR3 has 15 amino acids. Germline CDR1 is KGHSH and CDR2 is LQKENI. CDR3 sequence: CASSQNKADLGALFF. DNA for the CDR3: TGTGCCAGCTCACAGAACAAAGCGGACCTCGGGGCGCTGTTTTTT.

By proportion, this clonotype is medium-sized (0.01 to 0.1%). Relative to the germline gene, one junction end is altered; a read error may explain this. The chain employs TRBV20-1 and TRBJ2-5; TRBD2 is a possible D gene (6 bases). Germline V gene data show CDR1 as DFQATT and CDR2 as SNEGSKA (reference sequence). CDR3 length: 17 amino acids. CDR3 sequence: CSARGAPHGRGRETQYF. The CDR3, as DNA: TGCAGTGCGAGAGGCGCCCCCCACGGGAGAGGCCGAGAGACCCAGTACTTC.

This clonotype has at least ten counts. The chain carries TRBV12-3 or TRBV12-4 and TRBJ2-3; maybe TRBD2 (6 bases). The V gene lost 4 bases and the J gene lost 1 base, with 15 bases spanning the gap. This CDR3 is 16 amino acids long. The CDR3 sequence is CASSYVGGGGTDTQYF. In DNA, the CDR3 is TGTGCCAGCAGTTATGTGGGGGGTGGGGGCACAGATACGCAGTATTTT.

This clonotype was detected many times. This rearrangement joins TRBV9 to TRBJ1-1; perhaps TRBD1 as D (5 bases). This CDR3 region has 14 residues. V shed 0 bases and J shed 2 bases, with 8 bases lying between them. CDR1 is SGDLS and CDR2 is YYNGEE in the germline V gene. CDR3 amino acids: CASSVEGANTEAFF. DNA for the CDR3: TGTGCCAGCAGCGTAGAAGGGGCTAACACTGAAGCTTTCTTT.

At least ten counts were recorded for this clonotype. The chain couples TRBV5-1 to TRBJ1-2; 7 bases line up with TRBD1. The CDR3 runs 14 residues. The V gene's germline CDR1 is SGHRS and CDR2 YFSETQ. Germline trimming cut 4 bases from V and 3 bases from J; bases unmatched to any gene: 6. The CDR3 DNA reads as TGCGCCAGCAGCCCCCGACAGGGACACTATGGCTACACCTTC. It is translated as CASSPRQGHYGYTF. The full variable domain, in which reference TRBV5-1 and TRBJ1-2 provide the parts outside the CDR3, is KAGVTQTPRYLIKTRGQQVTLSCSPISGHRSVSWYQQTPGQGLQFLFEYFSETQRNKGNFPGRFSGRQFSNSRSEMNVSTLELGDSALYLCASSPRQGHYGYTFGSGTRLTVV.

This clonotype was counted once. The chain recombines TRBV20-1 with TRBJ2-7; tentative D call: TRBD1 (6 bases). The V gene's germline CDR1 is DFQATT and CDR2 SNEGSKA (reference sequence). The V gene lost 4 bases and the J gene lost 5 bases, with 18 bases spanning the gap. This CDR3 is built from 14 residues. Here the CDR3 reads CSATRGGPFDEQYF. The CDR3 nucleotides read TGCAGTGCTACCCGTGGGGGCCCCTTTGACGAGCAGTACTTC.

This clonotype came up many times. The gene calls are TRBV7-2 and TRBJ1-6; D unresolved. Trimming shortened V by 1 base and J by 4 bases, and 8 bases separated the two germline ends. The CDR3 covers 15 residues. The germline CDR1 and CDR2 sequences are SGHTA and FQGNSA. DNA of the CDR3: TGTGCCAGCAGCTTAGTGACCCGATATAATTCACCCCTCCACTTT. Amino acid sequence: CASSLVTRYNSPLHF.

DNA for the CDR3: TGTGCCAGCTCACCTAGCAGCGGAATCTCCTACAATGAGCAGTTCTTC. Its translation is CASSPSSGISYNEQFF. The gene calls are TRBV18 and TRBJ2-1; possibly TRBD2 for D (5 bases). CDR1 is KGHSH, CDR2 LQKENI, per germline. The CDR3 runs to 16 residues. Trimming pared 3 bases from V and 0 bases from J, leaving 12 bases between.

This clonotype was detected ten times or more. This chain uses TRBV7-3 with TRBJ2-1; D not resolved. CDR1 and CDR2 (germline): SGHTA, FQGTGA. The CDR3 is 15 residues long. The ends were cut back, 2 bases at V and 2 bases at J, with 10 bases in the middle. CDR3 sequence: CASSLSSAAYNEQFF. DNA for the CDR3: TGTGCCAGCAGCTTATCATCCGCTGCCTACAATGAGCAGTTCTTC.

The table lists this clonotype with a few counts. It may be a read error: a sequence one base away is much more abundant. This is likely a read error, given that the CDR3 carries no conserved phenylalanine or tryptophan at its end. The chain carries TRBV7-8 and TRBJ1-2, with 7 bases that match TRBD1. The CDR3 consists of 16 residues. The V segment lost 7 bases and the J segment 4 bases; nucleotides outside the gene matches: 15. Looked up from germline, CDR1 is SGHVS and CDR2 is FQNEAQ. CDR3 bases: TGTGCCAGCACCCCAGGGGGGGATCCCAGGGGCTATGGCTACACCTGC. Translation: CASTPGGDPRGYGYTC.

This clonotype has ten or more counts. The chain carries TRBV7-2 and TRBJ2-2; TRBD2 matches 13 bases. The germline V gene has CDR1 SGHTA and CDR2 FQGNSA. V dropped 7 bases and J dropped 4; count of bases not matched to a gene: 12. The CDR3 contains 18 residues. This CDR3 is CASTLGRLAGGGTGELFF. The CDR3 DNA follows: TGTGCCAGCACCCTAGGGAGACTAGCGGGGGGAGGCACCGGGGAGCTGTTTTTT. The complete variable domain, with remaining parts taken from reference TRBV7-2 and TRBJ2-2, reads GAGVSQSPSNKVTEKGKDVELRCDPISGHTALYWYRQSLGQGLEFLIYFQGNSAPDKSGLPSDRFSAERTGGSVSTLTIQRTQQEDSAVYLCASTLGRLAGGGTGELFFGEGSRLTVL.

This clonotype was detected many times. The rearrangement uses TRBV18 and TRBJ1-1; 9 bases line up with TRBD1. This CDR3 is 14 amino acids long. The junction had 3 bases not matched to a gene; V was cut back by 5 bases and J by 2 bases. Germline V gives CDR1 KGHSH, CDR2 LQKENI. The CDR3 DNA reads TGTGCCAGCTCAACGGGACAGGGAAACACTGAAGCTTTCTTT. Its translation: CASSTGQGNTEAFF.

This clonotype was seen repeatedly, ten times or more. The chain recombines TRBV11-2 with TRBJ2-1; 14 nucleotides agree with TRBD2. Germline V gives CDR1 SGHAT, CDR2 FQNNGV. The CDR3 sequence is 16 residues long. The V and J ends lost 4 bases and 8 bases, in that order; junction bases with no gene match: 7. The CDR3: CASSSGGLAGVHEQFF. CDR3 nucleotide sequence: TGTGCCAGCAGCTCCGGGGGACTAGCGGGGGTCCATGAGCAGTTCTTC.

This clonotype was observed at least ten times. This chain connects TRBV29-1 to TRBJ1-2; possible D gene TRBD1, 6 bases. V was clipped by 4 bases and J by 6 bases, with 6 bases between them. Germline CDR1 is SQVTM and CDR2 is ANQGSEA. The CDR3 totals 10 residues. CDR3 amino acids: CSVAGDGYTF. In DNA, the CDR3 is TGCAGCGTTGCAGGGGATGGCTACACCTTC.

This clonotype was seen a few times. This sequence joins TRBV21-1 and TRBJ1-6. TRBV21-1 is marked as a pseudogene. This CDR3 has 14 residues. The CDR3 spells CADILSSYNSTLNF. CDR3 DNA sequence: TGTGCAGACATACTGAGCTCCTATAATTCAACCCTCAACTTT.

In its sample, this clonotype was seen many times. The CDR3 bases are TGTGCCAGCAGTCTAAGGACAGGGGTCTGGCAGCCCCAGCATTTT. This encodes CASSLRTGVWQPQHF. The chain has TRBV12-3 or TRBV12-4 and TRBJ1-5; 9 positions agree with TRBD1. V gave up 5 bases and J gave up 7 bases; unmatched junction bases: 9. The CDR3 totals 15 residues.

There are many counts of this clonotype. The chain joins TRBV6-5 to TRBJ1-2, with TRBD1 matching over 8 bases. J was trimmed by 3 bases and V by 6 bases; bases with no gene match: 6. This CDR3 comprises 14 residues. CDR1 and CDR2 from the germline V gene are MNHEY and SVGAGI. The chain's CDR3 is CASRPTGVDYGYTF. The CDR3, as DNA: TGTGCCAGCAGACCGACAGGGGTCGACTATGGCTACACCTTC.

At least ten counts were recorded for this clonotype. The chain couples TRBV4-1 to TRBJ2-7; 8 bases agree with TRBD1. The V and J ends lost 0 bases and 2 bases, in that order; junction bases with no gene match: 12. The length of the CDR3 is 18 residues. Per germline, CDR1 MGHRA and CDR2 YSYEKL. CDR3 DNA: TGCGCCAGCAGCCAAGACTCACTTCTAGGGACAGGAACCTACGAGCAGTACTTC. Translated: CASSQDSLLGTGTYEQYF.

There are many counts of this clonotype. The chain carries TRBV6-6 and TRBJ2-7; D tentatively fits TRBD1 or TRBD2 (5 bases each). CDR1 MNHNY and CDR2 SVGAGI come from the germline V gene (reference sequence). The CDR3 is 12 amino acids. The V end lost 6 bases, the J end lost 3 bases, and 9 bases lay between the germline ends. As DNA, the CDR3 is TGTGCCAGCAGGCTGGGACGCTACGAGCAGTACTTC. This gives the protein CASRLGRYEQYF.

This clonotype was observed at least ten times. The chain is built from TRBV20-1 and TRBJ1-1, with 7 bases matching TRBD1. The CDR3 has 16 amino acids. Losses at the gene ends were 4 bases for V and 11 bases for J; bases not matched to a gene: 22. CDR1 is DFQATT, CDR2 SNEGSKA, per germline (reference sequence). The CDR3 coding sequence is TGCAGTGCTACAGGGGACAGCGGACATGGCACAACTTCGGCTTTCTTT. Its protein product is CSATGDSGHGTTSAFF.

This clonotype occurred many times. This chain links TRBV9 with TRBJ2-7; 7 nucleotides line up with TRBD1. Germline V gene data show CDR1 as SGDLS and CDR2 as YYNGEE. V was clipped by 0 bases and J by 1 base; unmatched bases: 4. The CDR3 extends over 15 amino acids. The CDR3 region has the DNA TGTGCCAGCAGCGTAGGAGGGACAGTTTCCTACGAGCAGTACTTC. Amino acid sequence: CASSVGGTVSYEQYF.

The chain employs TRBV27 and TRBJ1-2; tentative D call: TRBD1 (6 bases). The CDR3 has 16 residues. In germline, CDR1 is MNHEY, CDR2 SMNVEV (reference sequence). Trimming pared 5 bases from V and 1 base from J, leaving 17 bases between. CDR3 in DNA: TGTGCCAGCAGTCCTAGTGGGGGCGTACGTAACTATGGCTACACCTTC. Its translation is CASSPSGGVRNYGYTF.

This clonotype was observed at least ten times. V and J are TRBV2 and TRBJ2-3; D might be TRBD1 (6 bases). The germline V and J ends were trimmed by 7 bases and 3 bases, with 14 bases remaining between them. The germline V gene encodes CDR1 SNHLY and CDR2 FYNNEI. The CDR3 has 14 amino acids. CDR3 amino acids: CASTKDRPTDTQYF. CDR3 DNA: TGTGCCAGCACTAAGGACAGACCTACAGATACGCAGTATTTT.

This clonotype has a count of ten or more. This sequence joins TRBV27 and TRBJ1-5; D is unresolved. CDR1 is MNHEY, CDR2 SMNVEV, per germline (reference sequence). Trimming cost V 5 bases and J 3 bases, with 2 bases left between them. There are 11 residues in the CDR3. The CDR3 DNA follows: TGTGCCAGCAGTAACAATCAGCCCCAGCATTTT. As protein: CASSNNQPQHF.

This clonotype showed up many times. The chain joins TRBV6-2 or TRBV6-3 to TRBJ1-5; a possible D gene is TRBD1 (5 bases). Between the trimmed V and J ends, which lost 6 bases and 6 bases, there was a span of 12 bases. CDR1 and CDR2 from the germline V gene are MNHEY and SVGEGT. This CDR3 contains 13 residues. The CDR3 DNA is TGTGCCAGCAGCCAGGATAGGGGTCAGCCCCAGCATTTT. Residues: CASSQDRGQPQHF.